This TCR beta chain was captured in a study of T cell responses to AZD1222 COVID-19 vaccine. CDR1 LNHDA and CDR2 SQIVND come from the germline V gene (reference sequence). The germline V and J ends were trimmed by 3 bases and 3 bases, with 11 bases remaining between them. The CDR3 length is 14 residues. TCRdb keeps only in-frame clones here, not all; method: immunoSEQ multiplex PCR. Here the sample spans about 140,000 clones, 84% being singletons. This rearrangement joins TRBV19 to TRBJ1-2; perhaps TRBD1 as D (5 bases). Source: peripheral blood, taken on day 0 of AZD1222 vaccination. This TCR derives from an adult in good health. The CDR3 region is CASSILGPDYGYTF. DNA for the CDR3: TGTGCCAGTAGTATCCTGGGGCCAGACTATGGCTACACCTTC.